The clone carrying this T cell receptor (beta chain) was seen a handful of times. Per the authors' pipeline: Estimation of nucleated cell counts was performed using reference gene primer amplification. Measured with immunoSEQ multiplex PCR; TCRdb has only the in-frame clones, and not every one. V and J calls plus clone size are reproduced from that table; the DNA served to infer D and trimming. The data contain tens of thousands of clones, around four fifths of them singletons. The data stem from a study of blood T cell repertoires in COVID-19. Study overall: Specimens from acute and convalescent COVID-19 originated in the United States, Italy and Spain. Nucleic acid was either cDNA or gDNA, and it came from T cells, B-cell-depleted T cells, or PBMCs.

Germline V lookup: CDR1 LNHDA, CDR2 SQIVND (reference sequence). This CDR3 has 13 residues. Trimming shortened V by 5 bases and J by 0 bases, and 7 bases separated the two germline ends. The chain recombines TRBV19 with TRBJ1-1; D is ambiguous. The sequenced material came from peripheral blood. The clonotype originates from a man older than 75 with active or convalescent COVID-19. In nucleotides, the CDR3 is TGTGCCAGTAGTGAGAAGATGAACACTGAAGCTTTCTTT. It translates to CASSEKMNTEAFF.